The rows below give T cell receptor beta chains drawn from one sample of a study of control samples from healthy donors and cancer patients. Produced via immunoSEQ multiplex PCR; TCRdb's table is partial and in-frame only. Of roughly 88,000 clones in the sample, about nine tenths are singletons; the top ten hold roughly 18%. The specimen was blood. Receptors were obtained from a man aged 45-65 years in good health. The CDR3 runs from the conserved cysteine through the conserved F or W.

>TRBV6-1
CASSESFVRSYGYTF
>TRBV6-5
CASSYQQGGANVLTF
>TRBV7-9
CASSLDAVSYEQYF
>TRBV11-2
CASSLKVGGNTEAFF
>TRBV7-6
CASSSLAGFTGELFF
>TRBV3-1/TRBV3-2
CASGGAGNQPQHF
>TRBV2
CASTPDLGNEKLFF
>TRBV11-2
CASSVLGDTQYF
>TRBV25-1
CASSEPGRGNSPLHF
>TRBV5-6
CASSRPLRGSDTQYF
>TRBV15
CATSRDRREQYF
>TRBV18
CASSATPGTGNEKLFF
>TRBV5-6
CASSSVAGGNTEAFF
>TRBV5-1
CASSLVMGSEAFF
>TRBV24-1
CATSDLAQGAGELFF
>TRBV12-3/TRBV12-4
CASSLGSTEAFF
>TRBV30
CAWSAYRGRVTEAFF
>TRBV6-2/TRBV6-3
CASSYSNVRPTATYNEQFF
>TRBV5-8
CASSSELSYEQYF
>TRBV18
CASSPPRDRYEQYF
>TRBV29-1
CSVSQGGRGNTIYF
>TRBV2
CASSRQGAATNEKLFF
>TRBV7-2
CASSLATGSNQPQHF